The 18 T cell receptor beta chains below were found in one sample sequenced in a study of blood T cell repertoires in COVID-19. TCRdb's table, derived via immunoSEQ multiplex PCR, lists solely in-frame clones and lacks some. The top ten clones hold around 5% of a sample with fewer than 90,000 clones, 86% of them seen once. The sequenced sample was peripheral blood. These receptors all come from a man aged 50 to 59 with active or convalescent COVID-19.

DNA for the CDR3: TGTGCCAGCAGCTTTTCCGACAGGGTCCATGGCTACACCTTC. Translating it yields CASSFSDRVHGYTF. The V and J genes are TRBV7-9 and TRBJ1-2, with 7 positions matching TRBD1. This CDR3 comprises 14 residues. V shed 3 bases, J shed 6 bases, and the junction held 7 bases outside the gene matches. Per germline, CDR1 SEHNR and CDR2 FQNEAQ (reference sequence).

The genes are TRBV7-2 and TRBJ2-1, with no clear D. Germline CDR1 SGHTA, CDR2 FQGNSA. The CDR3 spans 14 residues. The ends were cut back, 5 bases at V and 3 bases at J, with 11 bases in the middle. DNA of the CDR3: TGTGCCAGCAGCCCCCACCAGGACTACAATGAGCAGTTCTTC. It specifies CASSPHQDYNEQFF.

This clone was picked up one time. V is TRBV30 and J is TRBJ2-1; 9 bases match TRBD1. CDR1 and CDR2 from the germline V gene are GTSNPN and SVGIG (reference sequence). The CDR3 totals 12 residues. With 7 bases clipped from V and 7 bases from J, the junction kept 5 bases outside the gene matches. The CDR3 region has the DNA TGTGCCTTCCACAGGGGGCGAAATGAGCAGTTCTTC. Residues: CAFHRGRNEQFF.

The chain joins TRBV15 to TRBJ2-1; D is possibly TRBD1 (6 bases). The V gene lost 0 bases and the J gene lost 7 bases, with 13 bases spanning the gap. Germline V gene sequence: CDR1 LNHNV, CDR2 YYDKDF (reference sequence). This CDR3 contains 15 residues. The CDR3 region is CATSRDRGSGNEQFF. For the CDR3, the DNA is TGTGCCACCAGCAGAGACAGGGGTTCTGGGAATGAGCAGTTCTTC.

This clone has a single count. The chain employs TRBV4-3 and TRBJ2-7; 9 bases are shared with TRBD1. In germline, CDR1 is LGHNA, CDR2 YSLEER. V lost 0 bases to trimming and J lost 5 bases; unmatched junction nucleotides: 8. The CDR3 has 16 amino acids. CDR3 amino acids: CASSQDRGTGSDEQYF. The CDR3 region has the DNA TGCGCCAGCAGCCAAGATAGAGGGACAGGGAGTGACGAGCAGTACTTC.

The chain has TRBV27 and TRBJ1-4, with D possibly matching TRBD1 (6 bases). Germline CDR1 and CDR2: MNHEY and SMNVEV (reference sequence). V dropped 5 bases and J dropped 3 bases, with 16 bases sitting between them. CDR3 length: 16 residues. Here the CDR3 DNA reads TGTGCCAGCAGTCCTCAGGACAGCACATCTAATGAAAAACTGTTTTTT. As protein: CASSPQDSTSNEKLFF.

V usage is TRBV19 and J usage is TRBJ1-5, with 8 nucleotides matching TRBD1. Germline CDR1 reads LNHDA; CDR2 reads SQIVND (reference sequence). CDR3 length: 15 amino acids. The junction had 8 bases not matched to a gene; V was cut back by 6 bases and J by 4 bases. CDR3 sequence: CASSQTGDGNQPQHF. The CDR3 DNA reads as TGTGCCAGTAGCCAGACAGGGGATGGAAATCAGCCCCAGCATTTT.

The chain recombines TRBV28 with TRBJ1-4; D might be TRBD1 (5 bases). Germline CDR1 and CDR2: MDHEN and SYDVKM. Trimming removed 8 bases at V and 3 bases at J, with 10 bases between. CDR3 length: 13 residues. CDR3 loop: CASGGEPNEKLFF. The CDR3 DNA follows: TGTGCCAGCGGGGGGGAACCTAATGAAAAACTGTTTTTT.

Remarks on this clone: The identical CDR3 is also encoded by other nucleotide sequences in the sample. The chain joins TRBV20-1 to TRBJ1-2; D is unclear. Germline V gene sequence: CDR1 DFQATT, CDR2 SNEGSKA (reference sequence). This CDR3 is 11 amino acids long. V lost 3 bases to trimming and J lost 3 bases, with 5 bases between them. CDR3 amino acids: CSARQDYGYTF. The CDR3 coding sequence is TGCAGTGCTAGGCAGGACTATGGCTACACCTTC.

The gene calls are TRBV7-2 and TRBJ2-3, with D perhaps TRBD1 (6 bases). The V and J ends lost 2 bases and 3 bases respectively, with 15 bases between them. The germline V gene encodes CDR1 SGHTA and CDR2 FQGNSA. This CDR3 contains 16 residues. In DNA form, the CDR3 reads TGTGCCAGCAGCTTATTCAAGGGGGTAAGAACAGATACGCAGTATTTT. Amino acid sequence: CASSLFKGVRTDTQYF.

This sequence joins TRBV7-8 and TRBJ2-5, with a weak D call TRBD1 (5 bases). V lost 4 bases and J lost 3, with 15 bases in between. Per the germline V gene, CDR1 is SGHVS and CDR2 is FQNEAQ. CDR3 length: 15 amino acids. CDR3 sequence reads: CASSSDSPNEETQYF. The CDR3 nucleotides are TGTGCCAGCAGCTCTGACAGCCCAAACGAAGAGACCCAGTACTTC.

The chain links TRBV7-9 to TRBJ1-2, with D maybe TRBD1 (5 bases). The V gene's germline CDR1 is SEHNR and CDR2 FQNEAQ (reference sequence). The CDR3 is made up of 15 amino acids. Trimming shortened V by 2 bases and J by 8 bases, and 18 bases separated the two germline ends. CDR3 protein: CASSLTAAQGSGYTF. As DNA, the CDR3 is TGTGCCAGCAGCTTAACTGCGGCGCAGGGAAGCGGCTACACCTTC.

The chain links TRBV2 to TRBJ2-2; the D is unclear. The CDR3 is made up of 14 amino acids. Trimming removed 7 bases from V and 2 bases from J, with 11 bases in between. Germline V lookup: CDR1 SNHLY, CDR2 FYNNEI. CDR3 amino acids: CASMVAENTGELFF. As DNA, the CDR3 is TGTGCCAGCATGGTGGCAGAAAACACCGGGGAGCTGTTTTTT. The complete variable domain, with remaining parts taken from reference TRBV2 and TRBJ2-2, reads EPEVTQTPSHQVTQMGQEVILRCVPISNHLYFYWYRQILGQKVEFLVSFYNNEISEKSEIFDDQFSVERPDGSNFTLKIRSTKLEDSAMYFCASMVAENTGELFFGEGSRLTVL.

The J gene is TRBJ1-2, the V gene TRBV7-2; 9 nucleotides agree with TRBD1. The CDR3 has 14 residues. Losses at the gene ends were 5 bases for V and 7 bases for J; bases not matched to a gene: 8. Per germline, CDR1 SGHTA and CDR2 FQGNSA. CDR3 nucleotide sequence: TGTGCCAGCAGCGGACCGGGACAGGGATTTGGCTACACCTTC. Its protein product is CASSGPGQGFGYTF.

The gene calls are TRBV24-1 and TRBJ2-5; weak D call: TRBD2 (6 bases). Trimming pared 5 bases from V and 4 bases from J, leaving 16 bases between. Germline CDR1 is KGHDR and CDR2 is SFDVKD. This CDR3 contains 15 residues. Written as DNA, the CDR3 is TGTGCCACCAGTGCGAGGGGACCGGGAGTAGAGACCCAGTACTTC. Translating it yields CATSARGPGVETQYF.

This clone was observed many times. The rearrangement uses TRBV27 and TRBJ2-1, with D hard to call. CDR3 length: 13 residues. The V end was cut by 3 bases, the J end by 9 bases, with 12 bases between. CDR1 and CDR2 from the germline V gene are MNHEY and SMNVEV (reference sequence). The DNA of the CDR3 is TGTGCCAGCAGTTTTAGCAGTCCCATTGAGCAGTTCTTC. Translating gives CASSFSSPIEQFF.

The V call is TRBV7-2, the J call TRBJ2-4, with TRBD2 identical over 8 bases. The V segment lost 1 base and the J segment 10 bases; nucleotides outside the gene matches: 6. The CDR3 is made up of 14 amino acids. Germline V gene lookup returns CDR1 SGHTA and CDR2 FQGNSA. CDR3 DNA sequence: TGTGCCAGCAGCTTAGGGGTCCGCGGGGGGATTCAGTACTTC. This gives the protein CASSLGVRGGIQYF.

This chain links TRBV19 with TRBJ1-4; D call uncertain. The CDR3 has 14 residues. Germline CDR1 reads LNHDA; CDR2 reads SQIVND (reference sequence). The germline V and J ends were trimmed by 6 bases and 0 bases, with 8 bases remaining between them. CDR3 residues: CASSEATTNEKLFF. The CDR3 nucleotides read TGTGCCAGTAGCGAGGCCACAACTAATGAAAAACTGTTTTTT.